This section outlines one T cell receptor (beta chain) sequence together with its context. Its specificity is unknown. This entry is derived from a study of shared clonotypes between healthy human individuals. On the study more broadly: With ages of 18 to 49, the donors were a couple of women and a few men.

Trimming cost V 6 bases and J 7 bases, with 16 bases left between them. The CDR3 has 14 amino acids. The germline gives CDR1 WSHSY, CDR2 SAAADI. The deep-level immunoSEQ assay was used. Produced via immunoSEQ multiplex PCR; TCRdb's table is partial and in-frame only. Of hundreds of thousands of clones detected, around two thirds appear once; the ten largest clones hold roughly 1.7%. CD4+ cell separation produced CD45RA+ naive and CD45RA-negative memory subsets. General study results and limits: Researchers sampled only blood; tissue repertoires likely differ.

The TCR was taken from a woman in her twenties or thirties in good health. The chain has TRBV10-2 and TRBJ2-1; D is perhaps TRBD1 (6 bases). The sample comprised memory CD4+ T cells sorted from blood. Subset described: CD45RA-negative fraction. CDR3 sequence: CASRLSGDRNEQFF. The CDR3 DNA follows: TGCGCCAGCAGGCTGTCAGGGGATAGAAATGAGCAGTTCTTC.